Listed below are T cell receptor beta chains from one sample, sequenced in a study of shared clonotypes between healthy human individuals. The repertoire was sequenced with immunoSEQ multiplex PCR; TCRdb's copy has only in-frame clones and lacks some. The data contain roughly 300,000 clones, around four fifths of them singletons. Material for sequencing was memory CD4+ T cells sorted from blood. These receptors were taken from a man aged 30 to 45 in good health. The conserved cysteine and the conserved F or W are not part of the CDR3 here.

j_call	v_call	cdr3_aa
TRBJ2-5	TRBV18	ASSPPSGRAGETQY
TRBJ1-2	TRBV6-1	ASSENWDRGLGYT
TRBJ2-5	TRBV7-9	ASSRTRGTGEETQY
TRBJ2-7	TRBV29-1	SVEGTAPYEQY
TRBJ2-1	TRBV27	ASSLRGLTYNEQF
TRBJ1-5	TRBV7-9	ASSSDRGDQPQH
TRBJ2-7	TRBV7-9	ASSLGGVGEQY
TRBJ2-1	TRBV9	ASSAGGLAVYNEQF
TRBJ1-5	TRBV6-6	ASSPTGLGNQPQH
TRBJ2-7	TRBV15	ATSRAGVGNEQY